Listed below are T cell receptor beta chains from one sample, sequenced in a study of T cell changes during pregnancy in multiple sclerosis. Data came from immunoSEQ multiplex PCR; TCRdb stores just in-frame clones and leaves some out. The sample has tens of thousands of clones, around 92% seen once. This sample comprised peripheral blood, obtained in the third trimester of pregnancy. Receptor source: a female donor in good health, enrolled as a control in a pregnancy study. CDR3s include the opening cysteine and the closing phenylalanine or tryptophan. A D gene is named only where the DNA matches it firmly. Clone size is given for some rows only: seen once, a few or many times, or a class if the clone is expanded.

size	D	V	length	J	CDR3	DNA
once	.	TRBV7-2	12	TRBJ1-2	CASSVQGFGYTF	TGTGCCAGCAGCGTTCAGGGATTTGGCTACACCTTC
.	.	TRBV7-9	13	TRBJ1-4	CASSLGGIEKLFF	TGTGCCAGCAGCTTGGGGGGAATTGAAAAACTGTTTTTT
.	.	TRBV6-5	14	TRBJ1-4	CASSYFSESEKLFF	TGTGCCAGCAGTTACTTTTCGGAGAGTGAAAAACTGTTTTTT
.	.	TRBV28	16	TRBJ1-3	CASSSLRGPLGNTIYF	TGTGCCAGCAGTTCCTTGCGGGGACCCCTGGGGAACACCATATATTTT
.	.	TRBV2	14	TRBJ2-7	CASTLDYYLYEQYF	TGTGCCAGCACCTTAGACTACTACCTCTACGAGCAGTACTTC
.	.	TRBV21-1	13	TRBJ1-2	CASSKAGVGGYTF	TGTGCCAGCAGCAAGGCGGGGGTCGGGGGCTACACCTTC
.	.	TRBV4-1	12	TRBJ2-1	CASSRLGNEQFF	TGCGCCAGCAGCCGACTGGGCAATGAGCAGTTCTTC
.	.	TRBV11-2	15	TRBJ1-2	CASSLGRASAWGYTF	TGTGCCAGCAGCTTAGGGCGGGCCTCCGCTTGGGGCTACACCTTC
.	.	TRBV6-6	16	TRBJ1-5	CASSRGQGNSNQPQHF	TGTGCCAGCAGTCGTGGGCAGGGAAATAGCAATCAGCCCCAGCATTTT
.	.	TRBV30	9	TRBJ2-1	CAQGDGSFF	TGTGCACAGGGAGATGGGAGTTTCTTC
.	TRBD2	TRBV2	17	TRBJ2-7	CATSRLAGTPTKDEQYF	TGTGCCACCTCCAGGCTAGCGGGGACGCCCACGAAGGACGAGCAGTACTTC
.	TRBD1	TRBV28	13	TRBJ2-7	CASRTGSVYEQYF	TGTGCCAGCCGGACAGGGAGCGTATACGAGCAGTACTTC
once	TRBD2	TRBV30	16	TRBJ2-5	CAWSVRGRPPQETQYF	TGTGCCTGGAGTGTACGCGGGAGGCCCCCACAAGAGACCCAGTACTTC
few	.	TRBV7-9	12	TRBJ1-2	CASSVAGDGYTF	TGTGCCAGCAGTGTGGCAGGGGATGGCTACACCTTC
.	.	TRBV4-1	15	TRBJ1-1	CASSQEGGPVTEAFF	TGCGCCAGCAGCCAAGAAGGGGGTCCTGTAACTGAAGCTTTCTTT
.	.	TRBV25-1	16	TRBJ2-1	CASSEPPGRGLVEQFF	TGTGCCAGCAGTGAACCGCCAGGCCGCGGGCTTGTTGAGCAGTTCTTC
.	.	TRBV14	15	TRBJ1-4	CASSQGRKSNEKLFF	TGTGCCAGCAGCCAAGGGCGGAAATCTAATGAAAAACTGTTTTTT
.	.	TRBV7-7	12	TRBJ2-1	CASSLSGGEQFF	TGTGCTAGCAGCTTATCAGGTGGTGAGCAGTTCTTC
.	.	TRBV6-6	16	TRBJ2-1	CASSYSWGASYNEQFF	TGTGCCAGCAGTTACTCATGGGGAGCAAGTTACAATGAGCAGTTCTTC
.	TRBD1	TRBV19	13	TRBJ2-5	CASSWDRGETQYF	TGTGCCAGTAGTTGGGACAGGGGTGAGACCCAGTACTTC
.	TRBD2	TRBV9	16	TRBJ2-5	CASSTGTSGRMETQYF	TGTGCCAGCAGCACAGGGACTAGCGGGAGGATGGAGACCCAGTACTTC
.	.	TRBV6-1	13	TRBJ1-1	CASTDIQDTEAFF	TGTGCCAGCACGGACATTCAGGATACTGAAGCTTTCTTT
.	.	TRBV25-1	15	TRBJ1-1	CASIPSRGGYTEAFF	TGTGCCAGCATCCCCTCCAGGGGTGGTTACACTGAAGCTTTCTTT